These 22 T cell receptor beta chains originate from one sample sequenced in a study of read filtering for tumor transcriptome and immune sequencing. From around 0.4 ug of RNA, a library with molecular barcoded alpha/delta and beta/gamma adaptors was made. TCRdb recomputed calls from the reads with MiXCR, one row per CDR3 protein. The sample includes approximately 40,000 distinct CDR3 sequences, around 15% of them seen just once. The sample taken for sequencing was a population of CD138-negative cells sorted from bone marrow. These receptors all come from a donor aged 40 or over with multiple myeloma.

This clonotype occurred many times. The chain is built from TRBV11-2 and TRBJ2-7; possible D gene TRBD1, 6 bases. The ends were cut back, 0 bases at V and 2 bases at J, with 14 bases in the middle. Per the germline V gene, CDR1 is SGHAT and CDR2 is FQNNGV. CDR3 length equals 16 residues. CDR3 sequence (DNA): TGTGCCAGCAGCTTAGATCCCTGGACAGCCACCTACGAGCAGTACTTC. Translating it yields CASSLDPWTATYEQYF.

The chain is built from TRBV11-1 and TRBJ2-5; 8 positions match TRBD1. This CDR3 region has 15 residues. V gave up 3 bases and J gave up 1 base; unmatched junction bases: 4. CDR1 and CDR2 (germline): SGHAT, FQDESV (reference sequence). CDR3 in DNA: TGTGCCAGCAGCTTTTACGGACAGGGCCAAGAGACCCAGTACTTC. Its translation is CASSFYGQGQETQYF.

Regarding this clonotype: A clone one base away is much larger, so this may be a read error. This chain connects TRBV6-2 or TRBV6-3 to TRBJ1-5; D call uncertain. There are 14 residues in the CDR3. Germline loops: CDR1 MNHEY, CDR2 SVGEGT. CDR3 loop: CASMREFSNQPQRF. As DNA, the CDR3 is TGTGCCAGCATGAGGGAGTTCAGCAATCAGCCCCAGCGTTTT.

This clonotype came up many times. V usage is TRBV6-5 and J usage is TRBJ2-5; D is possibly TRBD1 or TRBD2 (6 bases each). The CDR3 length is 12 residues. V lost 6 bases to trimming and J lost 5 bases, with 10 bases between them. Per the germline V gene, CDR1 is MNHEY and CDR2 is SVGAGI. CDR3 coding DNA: TGTGCCAGCAGGGGGGGCGGGGAGACCCAGTACTTC. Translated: CASRGGGETQYF.

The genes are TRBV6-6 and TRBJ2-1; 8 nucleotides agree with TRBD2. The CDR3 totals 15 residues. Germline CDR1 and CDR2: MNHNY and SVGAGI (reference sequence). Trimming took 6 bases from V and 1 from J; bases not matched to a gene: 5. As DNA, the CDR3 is TGTGCCAGCAGCCCGGGAGGGATTTCCTACAATGAGCAGTTCTTC. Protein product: CASSPGGISYNEQFF.

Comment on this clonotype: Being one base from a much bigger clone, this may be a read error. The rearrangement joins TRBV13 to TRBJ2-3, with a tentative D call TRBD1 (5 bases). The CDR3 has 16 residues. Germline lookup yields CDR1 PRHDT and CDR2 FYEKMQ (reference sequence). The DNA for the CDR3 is TGTGCCAGCAGCCCATATGGGGCACCGGGCGCAGATACGCGGTATTTT. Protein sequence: CASSPYGAPGADTRYF.

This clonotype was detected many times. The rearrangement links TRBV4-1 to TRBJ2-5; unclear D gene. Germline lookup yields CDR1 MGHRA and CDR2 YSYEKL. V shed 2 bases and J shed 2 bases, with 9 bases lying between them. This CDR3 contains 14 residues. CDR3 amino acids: CASSQIPDQETQYF. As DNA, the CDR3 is TGCGCCAGCAGCCAAATACCGGATCAAGAGACCCAGTACTTC.

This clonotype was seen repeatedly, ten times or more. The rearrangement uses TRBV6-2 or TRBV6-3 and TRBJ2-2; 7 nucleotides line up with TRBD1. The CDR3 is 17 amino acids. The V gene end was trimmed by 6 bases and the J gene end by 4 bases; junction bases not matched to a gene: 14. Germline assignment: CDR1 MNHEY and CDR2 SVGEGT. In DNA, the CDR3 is TGTGCCAGCAGCGAACCCAAACAGGGGCTGGGCACCGGGGAGCTGTTTTTT. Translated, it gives CASSEPKQGLGTGELFF.

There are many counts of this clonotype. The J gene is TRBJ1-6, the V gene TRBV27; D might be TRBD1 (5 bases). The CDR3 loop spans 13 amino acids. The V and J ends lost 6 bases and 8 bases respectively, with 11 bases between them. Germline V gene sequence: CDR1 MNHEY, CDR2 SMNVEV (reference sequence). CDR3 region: CASRGQGDSPLHF. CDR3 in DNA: TGTGCCAGCAGGGGGCAGGGAGATTCACCCCTCCACTTT.

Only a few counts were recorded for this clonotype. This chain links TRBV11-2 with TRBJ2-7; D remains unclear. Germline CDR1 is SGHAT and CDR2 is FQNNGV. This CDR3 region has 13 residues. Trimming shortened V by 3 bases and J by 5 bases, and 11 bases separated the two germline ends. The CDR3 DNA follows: TGTGCCAGCAGCTTGGGGATAGGCAACGAGCAGTACTTC. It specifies CASSLGIGNEQYF.

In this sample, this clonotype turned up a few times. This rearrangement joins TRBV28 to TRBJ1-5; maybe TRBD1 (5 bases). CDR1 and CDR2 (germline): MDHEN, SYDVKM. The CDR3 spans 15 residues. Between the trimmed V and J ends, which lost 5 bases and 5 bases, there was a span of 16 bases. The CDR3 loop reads CASSVQGKGDQPQHF. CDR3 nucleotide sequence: TGTGCCAGCAGTGTGCAGGGTAAAGGGGATCAGCCCCAGCATTTT.

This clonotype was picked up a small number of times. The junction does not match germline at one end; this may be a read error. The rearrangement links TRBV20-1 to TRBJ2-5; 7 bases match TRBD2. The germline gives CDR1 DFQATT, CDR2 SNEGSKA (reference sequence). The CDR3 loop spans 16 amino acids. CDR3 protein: CGAREPLAVPQETQCF. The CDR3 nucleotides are TGCGGTGCTAGAGAACCGCTAGCGGTCCCACAAGAGACCCAGTGCTTC.

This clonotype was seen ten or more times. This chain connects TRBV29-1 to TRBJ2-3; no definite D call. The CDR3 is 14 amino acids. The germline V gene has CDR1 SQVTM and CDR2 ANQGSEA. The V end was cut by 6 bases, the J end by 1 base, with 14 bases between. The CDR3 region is CSVQWVAGTDTQYF. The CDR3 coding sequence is TGCAGCGTGCAATGGGTTGCCGGCACAGATACGCAGTATTTT.

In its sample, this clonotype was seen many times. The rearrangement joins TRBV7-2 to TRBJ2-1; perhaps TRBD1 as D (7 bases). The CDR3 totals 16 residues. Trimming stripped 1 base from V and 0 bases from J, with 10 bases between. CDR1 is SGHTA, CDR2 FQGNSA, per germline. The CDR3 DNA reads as TGTGCCAGCAGCTTAGTCAGGGGGGCCTCCTACAATGAGCAGTTCTTC. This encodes CASSLVRGASYNEQFF.

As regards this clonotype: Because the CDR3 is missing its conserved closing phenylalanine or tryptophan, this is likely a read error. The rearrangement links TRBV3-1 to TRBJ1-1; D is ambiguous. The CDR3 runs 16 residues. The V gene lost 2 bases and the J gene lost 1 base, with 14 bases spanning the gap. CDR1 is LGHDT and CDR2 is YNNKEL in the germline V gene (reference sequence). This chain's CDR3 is CASSQIVVAGNTEAFL. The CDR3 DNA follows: TGTGCCAGCAGCCAAATCGTTGTGGCCGGGAACACTGAAGCTTTCCTT.

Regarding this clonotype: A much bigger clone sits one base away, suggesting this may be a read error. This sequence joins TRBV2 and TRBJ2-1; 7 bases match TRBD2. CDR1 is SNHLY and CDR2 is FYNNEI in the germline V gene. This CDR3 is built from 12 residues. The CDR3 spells CASREGGVGFFF. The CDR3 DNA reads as TGTGCCAGCAGGGAGGGAGGGGTAGGATTTTTTTTC.

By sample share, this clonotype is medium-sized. CDR3 residues: CASSRQYEQYF. In nucleotides, the CDR3 is TGTGCCAGCAGTAGACAGTACGAGCAGTACTTC. V usage is TRBV28 and J usage is TRBJ2-7; TRBD1 is a possible D gene (5 bases). This CDR3 spans 11 amino acids. The V gene lost 5 bases and the J gene lost 4 bases, with 6 bases spanning the gap. Germline lookup yields CDR1 MDHEN and CDR2 SYDVKM. The complete variable domain, with remaining parts taken from reference TRBV28 and TRBJ2-7, reads DVKVTQSSRYLVKRTGEKVFLECVQDMDHENMFWYRQDPGLGLRLIYFSYDVKMKEKGDIPEGYSVSREKKERFSLILESASTNQTSMYLCASSRQYEQYFGPGTRLTVT.

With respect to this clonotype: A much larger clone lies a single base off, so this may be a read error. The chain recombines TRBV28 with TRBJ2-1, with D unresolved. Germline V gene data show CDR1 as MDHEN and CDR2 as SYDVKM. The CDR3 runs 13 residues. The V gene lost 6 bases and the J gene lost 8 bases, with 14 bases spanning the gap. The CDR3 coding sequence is TGTGCCAGCAGACCCGAGAGGCACGATGAGCAGTTCTTC. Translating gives CASRPERHDEQFF.

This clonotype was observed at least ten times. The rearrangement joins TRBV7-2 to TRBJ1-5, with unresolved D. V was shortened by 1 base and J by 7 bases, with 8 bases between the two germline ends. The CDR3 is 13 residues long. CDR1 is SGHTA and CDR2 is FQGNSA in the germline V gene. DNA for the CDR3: TGTGCCAGCAGCTTAGGCGATGGACAGCCCCAGCATTTT. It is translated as CASSLGDGQPQHF. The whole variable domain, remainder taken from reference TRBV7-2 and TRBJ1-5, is GAGVSQSPSNKVTEKGKDVELRCDPISGHTALYWYRQSLGQGLEFLIYFQGNSAPDKSGLPSDRFSAERTGGSVSTLTIQRTQQEDSAVYLCASSLGDGQPQHFGDGTRLSIL.

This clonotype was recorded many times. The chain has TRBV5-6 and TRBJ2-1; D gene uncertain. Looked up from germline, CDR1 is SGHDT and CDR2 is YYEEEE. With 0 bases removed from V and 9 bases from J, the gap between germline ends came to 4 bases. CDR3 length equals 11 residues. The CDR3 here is CASSLAIEQFF. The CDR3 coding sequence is TGTGCCAGCAGCTTGGCCATTGAGCAGTTCTTC.

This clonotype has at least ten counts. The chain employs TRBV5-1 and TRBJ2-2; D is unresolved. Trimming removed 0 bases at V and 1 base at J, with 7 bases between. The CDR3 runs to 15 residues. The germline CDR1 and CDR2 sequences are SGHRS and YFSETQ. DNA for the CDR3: TGCGCCAGCAGCTTGGCCCTCAGGAACACCGGGGAGCTGTTTTTT. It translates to CASSLALRNTGELFF.

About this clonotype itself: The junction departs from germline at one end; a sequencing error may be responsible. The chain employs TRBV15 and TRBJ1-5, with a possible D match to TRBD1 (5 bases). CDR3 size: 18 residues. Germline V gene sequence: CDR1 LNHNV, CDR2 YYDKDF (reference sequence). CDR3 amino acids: CATSTSLAGTRLGQPQRF. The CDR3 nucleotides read TGTGCCACCAGCACTTCTTTAGCCGGGACGCGCTTAGGGCAGCCCCAGCGTTTT.